This paragraph reports one T cell receptor (beta chain). This clonotype was counted a few times. The antigen this receptor binds is unknown. No clone much larger than this one lies a single base away; base qualities are absent. This specimen's treatment or condition label, interpreted: in vitro stimulation with specific CMV peptide epitopes to enrich CMV-specific T cells. The trim is 7 bases for V and 6 bases for J, with a gap of 4 bases between the germline ends. From its cysteine to its phenylalanine, the CDR3 spans 10 amino acids. Left in the record is the CDR3 DNA by itself, 30 bases read in frame from the first base. Reading the germline V gene gives CDR1 SNHLY and CDR2 FYNNEI. The sample was run on an Illumina HiSeq 1500. The public sequencing data were trimmed at Q25 with fastp and processed into clonotypes with MiXCR by TCRdb, which kept only in-frame beta chains. Rows merge per CDR3 protein into single entries with the most common DNA and genes. The sample contains about 830,000 distinct CDR3 sequences, about 30% of them found a single time. The ten largest account for 12% of the sample.

The data were obtained in a study of T cell repertoires in cytomegalovirus infection (dated by TCRdb to the late 2010s). General notes on the study: Recently identified HLA-C-restricted CMV epitopes, whose presentation resists viral immunomodulation, were targeted by peptide stimulations together with well-studied HLA-B-restricted epitopes. Donor HLA type was relevant to the analysis, as public TCR beta signatures indicated carriage of CMV infection together with the matching HLA type. Broad study findings and their caveats: The ex vivo response was dominated by HLA-C-restricted CMV-specific TCR beta clonotypes, and the single most frequent clonotype in two of eight donors was supplied by these HLA-C-restricted clonotypes. In both this cohort and an independent approximately 400-donor cohort, the cumulative frequency of public TCR beta family members distinguished carriers of CMV infection plus the relevant HLA type.

The specimen comprised cultured CD8+ T cells from PBMCs, sampled from culture after CMV antigen stimulation. Rearrangement joined TRBV2 to TRBJ2-4; no D segment can be confidently identified. The origin of this receptor is a human donor in good health (CMV status not recorded). Some clones in this sample may be carry-over from other donors' samples. The CDR3: CASTANIQYF. DNA sequence: TGTGCCAGCACTGCAAACATTCAGTACTTC.